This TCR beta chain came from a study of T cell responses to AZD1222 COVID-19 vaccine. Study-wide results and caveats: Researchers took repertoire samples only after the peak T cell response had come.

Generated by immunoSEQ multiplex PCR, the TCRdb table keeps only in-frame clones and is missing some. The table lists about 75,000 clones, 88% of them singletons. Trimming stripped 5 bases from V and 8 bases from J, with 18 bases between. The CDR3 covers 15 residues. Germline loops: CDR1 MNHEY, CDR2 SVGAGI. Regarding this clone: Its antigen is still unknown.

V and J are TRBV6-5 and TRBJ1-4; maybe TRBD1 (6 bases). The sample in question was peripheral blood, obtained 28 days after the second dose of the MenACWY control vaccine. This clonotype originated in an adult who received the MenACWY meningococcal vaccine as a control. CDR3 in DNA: TGTGCCAGCAGTCCCTCCTGGGGGGCGGGAGAAAAACTGTTTTTT. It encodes CASSPSWGAGEKLFF.